Listed here are 26 T cell receptor beta chains from one sample, sequenced in a study of shared clonotypes between healthy human individuals. Produced via immunoSEQ multiplex PCR; TCRdb's table is partial and in-frame only. This table has 700,000 or so clones, 72% appearing once. Material: memory CD4+ T cells sorted from blood. Subset: CD45RA-negative fraction. The receptors derive from a woman aged 25-40 years in good health.

The gene calls are TRBV4-2 and TRBJ2-1; 11 bases are a match to TRBD2. V gave up 3 bases and J gave up 7 bases; unmatched junction bases: 14. CDR1 and CDR2 from the germline V gene are LGHNA and YNFKEQ. The CDR3 runs to 18 residues. The CDR3 region has the DNA TGTGCCAGCAGCCATGGCTTAGCGGGAGGGCTATTTGGGAATGAGCAGTTCTTC. Translating gives CASSHGLAGGLFGNEQFF.

V is TRBV4-2 and J is TRBJ2-6, with 11 bases that match TRBD2. The germline CDR1 and CDR2 sequences are LGHNA and YNFKEQ. V trimming: 5 bases; J trimming: 1 base; junction bases outside the gene matches: 7. The CDR3 is 18 residues long. The CDR3 reads CASSTGTSGRSGANVLTF. CDR3 in DNA: TGTGCCAGCAGCACTGGGACTAGCGGACGTTCTGGGGCCAACGTCCTGACTTTC.

This clone turned up a few times. This chain uses TRBV7-2 with TRBJ1-5; no firm D call. Deletions cut 5 bases from V and 8 bases from J, with 10 bases between. Germline-derived CDR1 and CDR2 are SGHTA and FQGNSA. The CDR3 contains 12 residues. The CDR3 reads CASSRGREPQHF. CDR3 nucleotide sequence: TGTGCCAGCAGCCGAGGGCGGGAGCCCCAGCATTTT.

This chain joins TRBV6-6 and TRBJ1-1; D uncertain. Germline V lookup: CDR1 MNHNY, CDR2 SVGAGI (reference sequence). CDR3 size: 13 residues. V lost 0 bases and J lost 5, with 7 bases in between. The CDR3 protein is CASSYSAGTEAFF. The DNA of the CDR3 is TGTGCCAGCAGTTACTCCGCAGGTACTGAAGCTTTCTTT.

The chain uses TRBV7-8 and TRBJ2-3, with unresolved D. The CDR3 spans 15 residues. V was cut by 5 bases and J by 6 bases, with 18 bases left in between. The germline gives CDR1 SGHVS, CDR2 FQNEAQ. The CDR3 DNA sequence: TGTGCCAGCAGCAACCTCCTTGGGGTCGGGGATACGCAGTATTTT. Its translation is CASSNLLGVGDTQYF.

As concerns this clone: This same CDR3 is encoded by further DNA sequences in the sample. The CDR3 DNA reads TGTGCCAGCAGTTCCGGAGAGACCCAGTACTTC. This codes for CASSSGETQYF. The chain has TRBV5-6 and TRBJ2-5, with D unclear. Trimming stripped 5 bases from V and 4 bases from J, with 6 bases between. Germline V gene lookup returns CDR1 SGHDT and CDR2 YYEEEE. The CDR3 extends over 11 amino acids.

This clone appeared a few times. The chain links TRBV28 to TRBJ1-2; D is uncertain. Trimming shortened V by 6 bases and J by 4 bases, and 18 bases separated the two germline ends. In germline, CDR1 is MDHEN, CDR2 SYDVKM. The CDR3 is 15 amino acids. The CDR3 reads CASSRNGEPSYGYTF. The DNA of the CDR3 is TGTGCCAGCAGCCGCAATGGAGAGCCCTCCTATGGCTACACCTTC.

This chain connects TRBV4-1 to TRBJ2-7; TRBD1 agrees at 11 bases. CDR3 length: 14 amino acids. Trimming took 2 bases from V and 6 from J; bases not matched to a gene: 3. In germline, CDR1 is MGHRA, CDR2 YSYEKL. This chain's CDR3 is CASSQRTGGTEQYF. DNA for the CDR3: TGCGCCAGCAGCCAACGGACAGGGGGCACCGAGCAGTACTTC.

The chain carries TRBV6-1 and TRBJ2-7, with a weak D call TRBD1 (7 bases). Germline V gives CDR1 MNHNS, CDR2 SASEGT. The CDR3 consists of 13 residues. V lost 8 bases and J 3 bases, leaving 14 bases between the germline ends. CDR3 DNA sequence: TGTGCCAGCGGGAGGACAGGTGTCTACGAGCAGTACTTC. It is translated as CASGRTGVYEQYF.

This clone was counted a single time. V is TRBV28 and J is TRBJ1-5; 8 bases map to TRBD1. The V segment lost 3 bases and the J segment 8 bases; nucleotides outside the gene matches: 3. The CDR3 consists of 13 residues. Per germline, CDR1 MDHEN and CDR2 SYDVKM. In DNA, the CDR3 is TGTGCCAGCAGTTTCAGGGGGCCGAAGCCCCAGCATTTT. Translating gives CASSFRGPKPQHF.

The J gene is TRBJ2-3, the V gene TRBV30, with 10 nucleotides matching TRBD2. Germline CDR1 reads GTSNPN; CDR2 reads SVGIG (reference sequence). The V segment lost 5 bases and the J segment 4 bases; nucleotides outside the gene matches: 6. The CDR3 is made up of 14 amino acids. This chain's CDR3 is CAWASGSGADTQYF. The CDR3 bases are TGTGCCTGGGCTAGCGGGAGTGGCGCAGATACGCAGTATTTT.

This chain joins TRBV19 and TRBJ1-5, with D uncertain. The CDR3 is 13 residues long. V was cut by 6 bases and J by 6 bases, with 12 bases left in between. Per the germline V gene, CDR1 is LNHDA and CDR2 is SQIVND (reference sequence). CDR3 protein: CASRASQPQPQHF. The CDR3 DNA sequence: TGTGCCAGTAGAGCTTCTCAGCCTCAGCCCCAGCATTTT.

The J gene is TRBJ1-4, the V gene TRBV7-2, with D tentatively TRBD1 (6 bases). The length of the CDR3 is 16 residues. Germline V lookup: CDR1 SGHTA, CDR2 FQGNSA. Trimming left V 5 bases short and J 4 bases short, with 17 bases between. CDR3 sequence: CASSPVHRVGNEKLFF. CDR3 nucleotides: TGTGCCAGCAGCCCCGTGCACAGGGTCGGTAATGAAAAACTGTTTTTT.

The DNA for the CDR3 is TGTGCCAGCGCGGGACAGGACTATGGCTACACCTTC. This gives the protein CASAGQDYGYTF. The chain employs TRBV6-5 and TRBJ1-2; 8 bases fit TRBD1. The germline V gene has CDR1 MNHEY and CDR2 SVGAGI. CDR3 length: 12 residues. J was trimmed by 3 bases and V by 8 bases; bases with no gene match: 2.

The chain couples TRBV5-8 to TRBJ1-5, with a tentative D call TRBD1 (5 bases). This CDR3 comprises 13 residues. V gave up 4 bases and J gave up 4 bases, with 9 bases separating them. Germline V gene data show CDR1 as SGHTS and CDR2 as YDEGEE. The CDR3, as DNA: TGTGCCAGCAGCCAAGACAGAAATCAGCCCCAGCATTTT. Translation gives CASSQDRNQPQHF.

The V call is TRBV28, the J call TRBJ2-3; 7 nucleotides agree with TRBD2. Germline loops: CDR1 MDHEN, CDR2 SYDVKM. The CDR3 runs 15 residues. V lost 6 bases, J lost 0 bases, and 6 bases stayed unmatched. CDR3 sequence reads: CASRVGGTSTDTQYF. DNA of the CDR3: TGTGCCAGCAGGGTGGGGGGGACTAGCACAGATACGCAGTATTTT.

The V call is TRBV28, the J call TRBJ2-3, with D possibly TRBD1 on 6 matching bases. V dropped 7 bases and J dropped 6 bases, with 17 bases sitting between them. CDR3 length: 14 amino acids. Germline V gene data show CDR1 as MDHEN and CDR2 as SYDVKM. CDR3 loop: CASKSGQAVDTQYF. For the CDR3, the DNA is TGTGCCAGCAAATCGGGACAAGCGGTGGATACGCAGTATTTT.

This clone was recorded a few times. The V call is TRBV6-5, the J call TRBJ1-1; tentatively, D is TRBD1 (5 bases). The CDR3 is made up of 11 amino acids. Trimming cost V 5 bases and J 6 bases, with 7 bases left between them. Germline CDR1 reads MNHEY; CDR2 reads SVGAGI. The CDR3 is CASSQGAEAFF. CDR3 in DNA: TGTGCCAGCAGTCAGGGTGCTGAAGCTTTCTTT.

The chain uses TRBV28 and TRBJ1-1; D is perhaps TRBD1 (5 bases). Germline assignment: CDR1 MDHEN and CDR2 SYDVKM. The CDR3 has 14 amino acids. Trimming left V 9 bases short and J 5 bases short, with 19 bases between. For the CDR3, the DNA is TGTGCCAGTGCCGGGGCTCAGGAAGGGACTGAAGCTTTCTTT. This gives the protein CASAGAQEGTEAFF.

The V gene is TRBV29-1, the J gene TRBJ2-5; possible D gene TRBD1, 6 bases. TRBJ2-7 explains the end of the DNA better; the J call may be wrong. The CDR3 is 12 residues long. Germline loops: CDR1 SQVTM, CDR2 ANQGSEA. The CDR3 is CSVGDNHGEQYF. The CDR3 coding sequence is TGCAGCGTTGGGGACAACCACGGCGAGCAGTACTTC.

The chain combines TRBV5-1 with TRBJ2-7, with D perhaps TRBD1 (5 bases). Germline V lookup: CDR1 SGHRS, CDR2 YFSETQ. Trimming took off 0 bases at V and 4 bases at J, with 14 bases between the two ends. The CDR3 covers 15 residues. CDR3 nucleotides: TGCGCCAGCAGCTTGGCCGGTCAGGGTGTGTACGAGCAGTACTTC. Its protein is CASSLAGQGVYEQYF.

This clone is a singleton in its sample. CDR3 in DNA: TGCGCCAGCAGCCAAGAGGGGGTTGGAGCGGACCGAGCCTACAATGAGCAGTTCTTC. This translates into CASSQEGVGADRAYNEQFF. The rearrangement joins TRBV4-1 to TRBJ2-1; D may be TRBD1 or TRBD2 (5 bases each). Germline CDR1 and CDR2: MGHRA and YSYEKL. The CDR3 has 19 residues. V lost 0 bases, J lost 2 bases, and 20 bases lay in between.

The J gene is TRBJ2-5, the V gene TRBV7-7; D not certain. The CDR3 length is 16 residues. Germline assignment: CDR1 SSHAT and CDR2 FNYEAQ (reference sequence). Trimming shortened V by 5 bases and J by 5 bases, and 21 bases separated the two germline ends. The CDR3 coding sequence is TGTGCCAGCAGCCCTGGATTTCGCCGACTCTCGGAGACCCAGTACTTC. This codes for CASSPGFRRLSETQYF.

The V call is TRBV9, the J call TRBJ1-2, with D maybe TRBD1 (6 bases). Trimming took off 3 bases at V and 7 bases at J, with 10 bases between the two ends. Germline values: CDR1 SGDLS, CDR2 YYNGEE. The length of the CDR3 is 12 residues. The CDR3: CASSAGHLGYTF. In DNA, the CDR3 is TGTGCCAGCAGCGCGGGACATCTTGGCTACACCTTC.

The V gene is TRBV5-4, the J gene TRBJ2-6, with D possibly being TRBD1 (5 bases). The length of the CDR3 is 15 residues. Germline V gene data show CDR1 as SGHNT and CDR2 as YYREEE (reference sequence). Between the trimmed V and J ends, which lost 5 bases and 4 bases, there was a span of 13 bases. CDR3 DNA sequence: TGTGCCAGCAGAGATCAGGGCGGAGGGGCCAACGTCCTGACTTTC. Translating gives CASRDQGGGANVLTF.

This clone was found a few times. The chain joins TRBV2 to TRBJ2-2, with D unclear. Germline CDR1 is SNHLY and CDR2 is FYNNEI. The CDR3 is 12 residues long. Trimming pared 4 bases from V and 3 bases from J, leaving 3 bases between. CDR3 region: CASSVYTGELFF. The CDR3 DNA follows: TGTGCCAGCAGTGTCTACACCGGGGAGCTGTTTTTT. Using reference TRBV2 and TRBJ2-2 for the parts outside the CDR3, the full variable domain is EPEVTQTPSHQVTQMGQEVILRCVPISNHLYFYWYRQILGQKVEFLVSFYNNEISEKSEIFDDQFSVERPDGSNFTLKIRSTKLEDSAMYFCASSVYTGELFFGEGSRLTVL.